Presented here are 26 T cell receptor beta chains from one specimen sequenced in a study of identical twins. TCRdb recomputed calls from the 5' RACE reads with MiXCR, one row per CDR3 protein. The repertoire holds more than 350,000 distinct CDR3 sequences, about 9% seen once, with under 10% in the top ten. Sequenced input: naive T cells sorted from blood. These receptors all come from a woman between 50 and 59 years old in good health.

This clonotype was seen only a few times. The V and J genes are TRBV10-3 and TRBJ2-3; D uncertain. The V gene lost 0 bases and the J gene lost 5 bases, with 3 bases spanning the gap. CDR1 and CDR2 from the germline V gene are ENHRY and SYGVKD. CDR3 length equals 12 residues. DNA of the CDR3: TGTGCCATCAGTGAGTCGGAAGATACGCAGTATTTT. Translated, it gives CAISESEDTQYF.

This clonotype was counted many times. The chain couples TRBV24-1 to TRBJ2-1; TRBD2 matches at 8 bases. V trimming: 2 bases; J trimming: 6 bases; junction bases outside the gene matches: 2. The CDR3 loop spans 14 amino acids. Germline V gene sequence: CDR1 KGHDR, CDR2 SFDVKD. CDR3 in DNA: TGTGCCACCAGTGATTCCCGGGAGGGCAATGAGCAGTTCTTC. Translation: CATSDSREGNEQFF.

V is TRBV28 and J is TRBJ2-3; D is undetermined. The CDR3 contains 14 residues. Germline lookup yields CDR1 MDHEN and CDR2 SYDVKM. V lost 6 bases and J lost 6, with 16 bases in between. Here the CDR3 DNA reads TGTGCCAGCAGCGAGAGAGGCAGGCTGGATACGCAGTATTTT. Its protein is CASSERGRLDTQYF. Complete variable domain (other parts from reference TRBV28 and TRBJ2-3): DVKVTQSSRYLVKRTGEKVFLECVQDMDHENMFWYRQDPGLGLRLIYFSYDVKMKEKGDIPEGYSVSREKKERFSLILESASTNQTSMYLCASSERGRLDTQYFGPGTRLTVL.

The J gene is TRBJ2-7, the V gene TRBV6-1; 11 positions agree with TRBD1. V was pared by 6 bases and J by 2 bases, with 6 bases of the junction left unmatched. Per the germline V gene, CDR1 is MNHNS and CDR2 is SASEGT. This CDR3 region has 15 residues. CDR3 bases: TGTGCCAGCAGGTCGGGACAGGGGGTTGCCTACGAGCAGTACGTC. It is translated as CASRSGQGVAYEQYV.

This clonotype was counted a few times. The V gene is TRBV7-2, the J gene TRBJ2-1, with 8 bases aligning to TRBD1. V was pared by 5 bases and J by 4 bases, with 13 bases of the junction left unmatched. Germline V gene sequence: CDR1 SGHTA, CDR2 FQGNSA. CDR3 length: 17 amino acids. The CDR3 coding sequence is TGTGCCAGCAGCCTTAGTAGGACAGGGAAATTTTACAATGAGCAGTTCTTC. Encoded protein: CASSLSRTGKFYNEQFF.

This clonotype was counted between two and nine times. This chain links TRBV7-8 with TRBJ2-3; D is undetermined. The V end lost 5 bases, the J end lost 2 bases, and 11 bases lay between the germline ends. The CDR3 sequence is 14 residues long. The germline gives CDR1 SGHVS, CDR2 FQNEAQ. The CDR3 sequence is CASSTWAPTDTQYF. In nucleotides, the CDR3 is TGTGCCAGCAGCACCTGGGCACCCACAGATACGCAGTATTTT. Drawing the rest from reference TRBV7-8 and TRBJ2-3, the complete variable domain is GAGVSQSPRYKVAKRGQDVALRCDPISGHVSLFWYQQALGQGPEFLTYFQNEAQLDKSGLPSDRFFAERPEGSVSTLKIQRTQQEDSAVYLCASSTWAPTDTQYFGPGTRLTVL.

This clonotype was counted at least ten times. The chain carries TRBV30 and TRBJ1-5; D is unclear. The germline V gene has CDR1 GTSNPN and CDR2 SVGIG (reference sequence). This CDR3 comprises 14 residues. Trimming stripped 2 bases from V and 6 bases from J, with 14 bases between. In DNA form, the CDR3 reads TGTGCCTGGAGTACGTCATCGGTGTCTCAGCCCCAGCATTTT. Translated: CAWSTSSVSQPQHF.

This clonotype was counted a few times. The chain has TRBV30 and TRBJ2-3, with D uncertain. CDR1 and CDR2 from the germline V gene are GTSNPN and SVGIG (reference sequence). Trimming took off 1 base at V and 0 bases at J, with 8 bases between the two ends. The CDR3 runs 14 residues. CDR3 DNA: TGTGCCTGGAGTGAGACGTCGAGCACAGATACGCAGTATTTT. It is translated as CAWSETSSTDTQYF.

This sequence joins TRBV3-1 and TRBJ2-5; D is perhaps TRBD2 (5 bases). Germline loops: CDR1 LGHDT, CDR2 YNNKEL (reference sequence). This CDR3 region has 14 residues. V lost 2 bases to trimming and J lost 10 bases, with 17 bases between them. The CDR3 protein is CASSQSLEGLIQYF. Written as DNA, the CDR3 is TGTGCCAGCAGCCAATCTCTAGAGGGCTTGATCCAGTACTTC.

The chain uses TRBV4-1 and TRBJ2-5, with D hard to call. CDR1 and CDR2 from the germline V gene are MGHRA and YSYEKL. Trimming cost V 1 base and J 2 bases, with 8 bases left between them. The CDR3 has 14 residues. Here the CDR3 DNA reads TGCGCCAGCAGCCAAGTGGGGATTCAAGAGACCCAGTACTTC. Protein product: CASSQVGIQETQYF.

A word on this clonotype: With a much larger clone just one base away, this may be a read error. The rearrangement uses TRBV10-3 and TRBJ2-3; D is undetermined. CDR1 and CDR2 from the germline V gene are ENHRY and SYGVKD. This CDR3 is built from 12 residues. V lost 3 bases to trimming and J lost 3 bases, with 4 bases between them. The CDR3 sequence is CAISEQTDTQYF. The CDR3 bases are TGTGCCATCAGTGAACAAACAGATACGCAGTATTTT.

This clonotype was counted only a few times. CDR3 sequence (DNA): TGTGCCAGCAGTTACTCGATAATGGACAGGGGGCTGGAATACCAAGAGACCCAGTACTTC. Its protein is CASSYSIMDRGLEYQETQYF. The chain employs TRBV6-2 or TRBV6-3 and TRBJ2-5, with 11 bases lining up with TRBD1. The CDR3 has 20 amino acids. The germline CDR1 and CDR2 sequences are MNHEY and SVGEGT. The junction had 12 bases not matched to a gene; V was cut back by 0 bases and J by 0 bases.

The table lists this clonotype with many counts. This sequence joins TRBV5-5 and TRBJ2-3; 9 nucleotides agree with TRBD2. CDR1 and CDR2 (germline): SGHKS, YYEKEE (reference sequence). The CDR3 loop spans 14 amino acids. With 4 bases clipped from V and 6 bases from J, the junction kept 6 bases outside the gene matches. CDR3 bases: TGTGCCAGCAGCGTTAGCGGGAGAACGGATACGCAGTATTTT. Translating gives CASSVSGRTDTQYF.

The sample holds a few counts of this clonotype. J is TRBJ2-1 and V is TRBV7-9; D unclear. Trimming left V 0 bases short and J 6 bases short, with 9 bases between. CDR3 length equals 14 residues. Germline V gives CDR1 SEHNR, CDR2 FQNEAQ (reference sequence). This chain's CDR3 is CASSLASGFNEQFF. For the CDR3, the DNA is TGTGCCAGCAGCTTAGCGTCTGGATTCAATGAGCAGTTCTTC.

This clonotype was counted at least ten times. The rearrangement uses TRBV20-1 and TRBJ1-4, with 8 bases aligning to TRBD1. Germline CDR1 is DFQATT and CDR2 is SNEGSKA (reference sequence). This CDR3 contains 14 residues. The V gene end was trimmed by 0 bases and the J gene end by 8 bases; junction bases not matched to a gene: 5. The chain's CDR3 is CSARDRQGAEKLFF. The CDR3 nucleotides read TGCAGTGCTAGAGATCGGCAGGGGGCGGAAAAACTGTTTTTT.

This clonotype was detected only a few times. V and J are TRBV20-1 and TRBJ2-1; 7 bases align to TRBD1. The CDR3 is 14 residues long. In germline, CDR1 is DFQATT, CDR2 SNEGSKA (reference sequence). J was trimmed by 6 bases and V by 5 bases; bases with no gene match: 10. CDR3 coding DNA: TGCAGTGCTGAACAGGGCCCAGGGGGCAATGAGCAGTTCTTC. Translating gives CSAEQGPGGNEQFF.

The V gene is TRBV5-1, the J gene TRBJ1-1; D is uncertain. CDR1 SGHRS and CDR2 YFSETQ come from the germline V gene. The CDR3 is made up of 15 amino acids. The germline V and J ends were trimmed by 1 base and 1 base, with 11 bases remaining between them. The CDR3 DNA follows: TGCGCCAGCAGCTTGAACACCCCCGCGAACACTGAAGCTTTCTTT. Translating it yields CASSLNTPANTEAFF.

V and J are TRBV30 and TRBJ2-5, with no clear D. Looked up from germline, CDR1 is GTSNPN and CDR2 is SVGIG (reference sequence). The CDR3 is 11 residues long. Trimming stripped 4 bases from V and 3 bases from J, with 6 bases between. The CDR3 region is CAWTLKETQYF. The CDR3, as DNA: TGTGCCTGGACCTTAAAAGAGACCCAGTACTTC.

The CDR3 reads CASSQDDREPYEQYF. The CDR3 DNA is TGTGCCAGCAGCCAAGACGACAGAGAGCCCTACGAGCAGTACTTC. The chain joins TRBV4-2 to TRBJ2-7; the D gene is possibly TRBD1 (5 bases). Trimming pared 0 bases from V and 2 bases from J, leaving 11 bases between. The CDR3 covers 15 residues. CDR1 is LGHNA and CDR2 is YNFKEQ in the germline V gene.

This clonotype was recorded a few times. The V gene is TRBV3-1, the J gene TRBJ1-6; a possible D gene is TRBD1 (6 bases). Trimming shortened V by 5 bases and J by 7 bases, and 12 bases separated the two germline ends. Germline V gene data show CDR1 as LGHDT and CDR2 as YNNKEL (reference sequence). This CDR3 is 14 amino acids long. The CDR3 reads CASSALRGNSPLHF. Here the CDR3 DNA reads TGTGCCAGCAGCGCCTTAAGGGGGAATTCACCCCTCCACTTT. Full variable domain (rest looked up from reference TRBV3-1 and TRBJ1-6): DTAVSQTPKYLVTQMGNDKSIKCEQNLGHDTMYWYKQDSKKFLKIMFSYNNKELIINETVPNRFSPKSPDKAHLNLHINSLELGDSAVYFCASSALRGNSPLHFGNGTRLTVT.

This clonotype was observed a few times. The rearrangement uses TRBV7-2 and TRBJ2-3; no definite D call. V shed 5 bases and J shed 5 bases, with 14 bases lying between them. CDR3 length: 14 amino acids. From germline, CDR1 is SGHTA and CDR2 FQGNSA. CDR3 in amino acids: CASSPHLTLDTQYF. In DNA, the CDR3 is TGTGCCAGCAGCCCTCACCTGACGCTAGATACGCAGTATTTT.

The sample holds a few counts of this clonotype. This chain joins TRBV5-1 and TRBJ1-2; possible D gene TRBD1, 5 bases. In germline, CDR1 is SGHRS, CDR2 YFSETQ. CDR3 size: 15 residues. V lost 4 bases and J 5 bases, leaving 18 bases between the germline ends. As DNA, the CDR3 is TGCGCCAGCAGCAGCTCCGGGACGGCCCTATATGGCTACACCTTC. Its protein is CASSSSGTALYGYTF.

This chain connects TRBV12-5 to TRBJ1-1, with a possible D match to TRBD1 (5 bases). CDR3 length: 13 residues. V dropped 2 bases and J dropped 10 bases, with 14 bases sitting between them. CDR1 is LGHNT and CDR2 is FRNRAP in the germline V gene. The DNA of the CDR3 is TGTGCTAGTGGTTTGCTGGGACTGACCAGAGCTTTCTTT. Its translation is CASGLLGLTRAFF.

This clonotype was found a few times. As DNA, the CDR3 is TGCAGCGCCGAAGAGTGGACTAGCGGCTCAGATACGCAGTATTTT. Its translation: CSAEEWTSGSDTQYF. V is TRBV29-1 and J is TRBJ2-3; 10 bases line up with TRBD2. This CDR3 contains 15 residues. The J segment lost 4 bases and the V segment lost 7 bases, leaving 11 bases of the junction unmatched. CDR1 is SQVTM, CDR2 ANQGSEA, per germline.

Regarding this clonotype: A read error may account for a junction end that differs from germline. The rearrangement links TRBV5-1 to TRBJ2-1, with 7 bases matching TRBD2. Germline V gene data show CDR1 as SGHRS and CDR2 as YFSETQ. CDR3 length: 15 residues. CDR3 amino acids: CAGSLESSGHNEQFF. The CDR3 DNA reads TGCGCCGGCAGCTTGGAGTCTAGCGGACACAATGAGCAGTTCTTC.

This clonotype was recorded a few times. The chain couples TRBV5-6 to TRBJ2-7; unclear D gene. Germline lookup yields CDR1 SGHDT and CDR2 YYEEEE. V gave up 1 base and J gave up 7 bases, with 9 bases separating them. CDR3 length: 12 residues. The CDR3 loop reads CASSLPLGEQYV. Written as DNA, the CDR3 is TGTGCCAGCAGCTTGCCTCTAGGAGAGCAGTACGTC.